A selection of T cell receptor beta chains follows, all from one sample in a study of shared T cell receptors in the human thymus. Using immunoSEQ multiplex PCR, the repertoire was profiled, and TCRdb retains in-frame clones only, with some absent. The profile shows 700,000 to 750,000 clones, 80% to 90% of them singletons. These data were also reused for a study on human thymus T cells.

Sequencing was performed on thymocytes. The receptors were gathered from a girl younger than two with a congenital heart defect. Each CDR3 is given with its conserved first and last residue. A D gene is named only where the DNA matches it firmly. The size field is filled for only some rows; it gives once, few, many or a size class.

d_gene,abundance,v_gene,j_gene,CDR3nt,CDR3aa
-,-,TRBV29-1,TRBJ2-5,TGCAGCGTTGCAGGGTGGAAGGGGTCCCAAGAGACCCAGTACTTC,CSVAGWKGSQETQYF
-,-,TRBV27,TRBJ2-1,TGTGCCAGCAGTTTTGTGCGGGGTACATACAATGAGCAGTTCTTC,CASSFVRGTYNEQFF
-,-,TRBV19,TRBJ1-1,TGTGCCAGTAGTATAGATCAGCGGGGGAACACTGAAGCTTTCTTT,CASSIDQRGNTEAFF
-,-,TRBV25-1,TRBJ1-1,TGTGCCAGCAGTAAGAGGCAGAACACTGAAGCTTTCTTT,CASSKRQNTEAFF
TRBD1,-,TRBV28,TRBJ2-1,TGTGCCAGCTGCTCCAGGGGGCGGGTGGGGTACAATGAGCAGTTCTTC,CASCSRGRVGYNEQFF
TRBD2,-,TRBV5-1,TRBJ2-1,TGCGCCAGCAGCTTGGAACCTCTAGCGGGGCGGAAATACAATGAGCAGTTCTTC,CASSLEPLAGRKYNEQFF
-,-,TRBV6-1,TRBJ2-2,TGTGCCAGCAGTGATGTAATCTCGGCCCCGACGGGGGCCGGGGAGCTGTTTTTT,CASSDVISAPTGAGELFF
TRBD1,few,TRBV6-1,TRBJ1-4,TGTGCCAGCAGTGAACCCCCGGGACAGGGGTCGGAGGGTGAAAAACTGTTTTTT,CASSEPPGQGSEGEKLFF
TRBD2,-,TRBV27,TRBJ2-1,TGTGCCAGCAGCTCTAGCGGGGGGACGTTTTCCTACAATGAGCAGTTCTTC,CASSSSGGTFSYNEQFF
-,-,TRBV11-1,TRBJ2-7,TGTGCCAGCAGTCAAAGGGGGGGCGAGCAGTACTTC,CASSQRGGEQYF
-,-,TRBV10-3,TRBJ1-2,TGTGCCATCAGTGAGCCCCCGGCAGGTGTGTACACCTTC,CAISEPPAGVYTF
-,once,TRBV5-6,TRBJ2-7,TGTGCCAGCAGCTTGGGGGGGGAGAGCTCCTACGAGCAGTACTTC,CASSLGGESSYEQYF
TRBD1,-,TRBV28,TRBJ1-5,TGTGCCAGCAGTTGGGACAGAAATAGCAATCAGCCCCAGCATTTT,CASSWDRNSNQPQHF
TRBD1,-,TRBV5-1,TRBJ2-7,TGCGCCAGCAGCTACGACAGGGTCTACGAGCAGTACTTC,CASSYDRVYEQYF
-,-,TRBV9,TRBJ2-3,TGTGCCAGCAGCGCCCAACCGGAGCGGCCCACGAATACGCAGTATTTT,CASSAQPERPTNTQYF
-,-,TRBV6-1,TRBJ2-7,TGTGCCAGCAGTGAAGACGAGGGGGTGAACTCCTACGAGCAGTACTTC,CASSEDEGVNSYEQYF
TRBD1,-,TRBV7-9,TRBJ1-1,TGTGCCAGCAGCTTGTACGACAGGGCGAAGGAAGCTTTCTTT,CASSLYDRAKEAFF
-,few,TRBV5-4,TRBJ1-2,TGTGCCAGCAGCTTGAACGGAGCAAACTATGGCTACACCTTC,CASSLNGANYGYTF
TRBD2,-,TRBV28,TRBJ2-3,TGTGCCAGCAGTATTATAGCGGGGGGGCTCACAGATACGCAGTATTTT,CASSIIAGGLTDTQYF
-,-,TRBV5-4,TRBJ2-1,TGTGCCAGCAGCTTGGGAGGGTTCCATGAGCAGTTCTTC,CASSLGGFHEQFF
TRBD1,-,TRBV7-9,TRBJ1-1,TGTGCCAGCAGCCCACAAAGAGACAGGGAGATTCCTGAAGCTTTCTTT,CASSPQRDREIPEAFF
TRBD2,-,TRBV4-1,TRBJ2-1,TGCGCCAGCAGCCAATCTGGGGGGGCCTACAATGAGCAGTTCTTC,CASSQSGGAYNEQFF